A selection of T cell receptor beta chains follows, all from one sample in a study of blood T cell repertoires in COVID-19. The method was immunoSEQ multiplex PCR; TCRdb's version includes in-frame clones alone and lacks a portion of them. In the table there are 45,000 or so clones, around nine tenths of which are singletons. Sample: peripheral blood. The receptor set was obtained from a man aged 35 to 55 with COVID-19, enrolled during active disease. Both conserved end residues are part of each CDR3. D genes are given only for firm matches. The listing skips clone size in some rows; elsewhere it reads once, few, many or a size class.

CDR3aa,CDR3nt,abundance,j_gene,d_gene,v_gene
CASSLSGDSYEQYF,TGCGCCAGCAGCTTATCCGGGGACTCCTACGAGCAGTACTTC,-,TRBJ2-7,-,TRBV5-1
CASSLLDSVGGYTF,TGTGCCAGCAGTTTATTGGACAGTGTTGGTGGCTACACCTTC,-,TRBJ1-2,-,TRBV28
CASSLARSGYTGELFF,TGTGCCAGCAGCTTAGCGCGTAGCGGTTACACCGGGGAGCTGTTTTTT,-,TRBJ2-2,-,TRBV7-6
CASSWTGDNYGYTF,TGTGCCAGTAGTTGGACAGGGGATAACTATGGCTACACCTTC,-,TRBJ1-2,TRBD1,TRBV19
CASSPGTGGSYEQYF,TGTGCCAGCAGCCCAGGGACAGGGGGAAGCTACGAGCAGTACTTC,-,TRBJ2-7,TRBD1,TRBV7-9
CAIRTGGANTEAFF,TGTGCCATCAGGACAGGGGGCGCGAACACTGAAGCTTTCTTT,-,TRBJ1-1,TRBD1,TRBV10-3
CASSQGQFQETQYF,TGCGCCAGCAGCCAAGGACAGTTCCAAGAGACCCAGTACTTC,-,TRBJ2-5,-,TRBV4-1
CASSLGLAGVGETQYF,TGTGCCAGCAGTTTAGGGCTAGCGGGAGTCGGGGAGACCCAGTACTTC,-,TRBJ2-5,TRBD2,TRBV27
CASSPKTGTNTGELFF,TGTGCCAGCTCACCAAAAACAGGGACCAACACCGGGGAGCTGTTTTTT,-,TRBJ2-2,-,TRBV18
CATSRDQKQPQHF,TGTGCCACCAGCAGAGATCAGAAACAGCCCCAGCATTTT,once,TRBJ1-5,-,TRBV15
CASSQGGGQGGGYTF,TGTGCCAGCAGCCAAGGTGGTGGACAGGGAGGTGGCTACACCTTC,-,TRBJ1-2,TRBD1,TRBV3-1/TRBV3-2
CASSEQLYGYTF,TGTGCCAGCAGTGAACAACTCTATGGCTACACCTTC,-,TRBJ1-2,-,TRBV2
CASSVGGTGADTQYF,TGTGCCAGCAGCGTAGGGGGCACAGGGGCAGATACGCAGTATTTT,-,TRBJ2-3,TRBD1,TRBV9
CASSLTGGGSGNTIYF,TGTGCCAGCAGCCTGACAGGGGGCGGTTCTGGAAACACCATATATTTT,-,TRBJ1-3,TRBD1,TRBV7-2
CASSLAGAGGVKTQYF,TGCGCCAGCAGCTTGGCTGGAGCGGGAGGTGTAAAGACCCAGTACTTC,once,TRBJ2-5,TRBD2,TRBV5-1
CASGGQGVAGELFF,TGTGCCAGCGGGGGACAGGGAGTGGCCGGGGAGCTGTTTTTT,-,TRBJ2-2,TRBD1,TRBV28
CASSRAGTGGYEQYF,TGTGCCAGCAGTCGAGCCGGGACAGGGGGCTACGAGCAGTACTTC,-,TRBJ2-7,TRBD1,TRBV3-1/TRBV3-2
CASSLFSAYEQYF,TGTGCCAGCAGTTTGTTTAGTGCTTACGAGCAGTACTTC,-,TRBJ2-7,-,TRBV12-3/TRBV12-4